The following is a TCR beta chain sequence with its context. A read error is possible here, since a much larger clone lies one base away. This CDR3 comprises 15 residues. Trimming shortened V by 3 bases and J by 0 bases, and 11 bases separated the two germline ends. The germline CDR1 and CDR2 sequences are SGDLS and YYNGEE. The sample originates from a study of T-cell reconstitution after alpha-beta-depleted transplantation in children. Researchers prepared the TCRbeta library using unique molecular identifiers, the study reports. MiXCR, applied by TCRdb to the PCR reads, yields one record per CDR3 protein. The data contain about 97,000 distinct CDR3 sequences, approximately 8% of them singletons.

J is TRBJ2-3 and V is TRBV9; weak D call: TRBD2 (6 bases). The sequence was collected from a boy younger than 10 with acute lymphoblastic leukemia, due to receive a stem cell transplant. Specimen: PBMCs, collected before TCRalphabeta/CD19-depleted stem cell transplant. The chain's CDR3 is CASSDGGYSTDTQYF. Written as DNA, the CDR3 is TGTGCCAGCAGCGATGGGGGGTATAGCACAGATACGCAGTATTTT.